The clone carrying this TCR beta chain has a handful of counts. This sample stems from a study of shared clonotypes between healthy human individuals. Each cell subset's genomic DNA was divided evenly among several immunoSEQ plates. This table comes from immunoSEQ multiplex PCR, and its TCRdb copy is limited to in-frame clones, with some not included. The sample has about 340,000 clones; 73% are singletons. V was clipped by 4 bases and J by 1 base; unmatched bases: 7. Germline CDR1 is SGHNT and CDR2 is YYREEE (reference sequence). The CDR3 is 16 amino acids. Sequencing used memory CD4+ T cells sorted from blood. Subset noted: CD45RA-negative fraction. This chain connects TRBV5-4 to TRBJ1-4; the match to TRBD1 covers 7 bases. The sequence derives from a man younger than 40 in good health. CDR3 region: CASSIQTGRTNEKLFF. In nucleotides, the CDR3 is TGTGCCAGCAGCATCCAGACAGGGAGAACTAATGAAAAACTGTTTTTT.